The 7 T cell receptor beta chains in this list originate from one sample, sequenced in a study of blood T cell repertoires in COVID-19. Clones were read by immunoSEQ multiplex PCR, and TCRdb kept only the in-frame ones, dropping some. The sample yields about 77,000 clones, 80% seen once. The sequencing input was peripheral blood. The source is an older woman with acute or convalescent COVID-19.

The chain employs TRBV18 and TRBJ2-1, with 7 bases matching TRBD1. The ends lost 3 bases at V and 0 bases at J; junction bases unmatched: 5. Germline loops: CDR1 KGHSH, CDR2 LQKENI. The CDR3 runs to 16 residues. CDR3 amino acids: CASSPEDRFSYNEQFF. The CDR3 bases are TGTGCCAGCTCACCGGAGGACAGGTTCTCCTACAATGAGCAGTTCTTC.

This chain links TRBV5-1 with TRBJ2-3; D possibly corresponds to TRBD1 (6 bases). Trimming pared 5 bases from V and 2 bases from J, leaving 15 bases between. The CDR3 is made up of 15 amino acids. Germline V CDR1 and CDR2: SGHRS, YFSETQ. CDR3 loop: CASRHGTGSTDTQYF. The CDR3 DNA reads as TGCGCCAGCAGGCACGGAACAGGGTCCACAGATACGCAGTATTTT.

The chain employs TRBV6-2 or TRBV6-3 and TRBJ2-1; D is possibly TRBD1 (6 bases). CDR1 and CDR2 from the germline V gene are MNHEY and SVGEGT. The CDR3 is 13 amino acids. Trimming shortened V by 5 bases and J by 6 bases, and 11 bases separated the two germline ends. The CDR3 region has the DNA TGTGCCAGCAGTGTACAGGGTTTCAATGAGCAGTTCTTC. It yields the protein CASSVQGFNEQFF.

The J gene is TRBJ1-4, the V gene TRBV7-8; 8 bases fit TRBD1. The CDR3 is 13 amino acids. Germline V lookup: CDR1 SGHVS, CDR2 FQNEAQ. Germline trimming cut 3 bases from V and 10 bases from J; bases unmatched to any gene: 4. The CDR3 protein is CASSLDRDRKLFF. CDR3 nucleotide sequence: TGTGCCAGCAGCTTGGACAGGGACCGAAAACTGTTTTTT.

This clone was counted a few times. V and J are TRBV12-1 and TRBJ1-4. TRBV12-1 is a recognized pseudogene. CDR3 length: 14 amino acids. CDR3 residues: CASSRDSLNEKLFF. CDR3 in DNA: TGTGCCAGCAGCCGGGACTCCCTCAATGAAAAACTGTTTTTT.

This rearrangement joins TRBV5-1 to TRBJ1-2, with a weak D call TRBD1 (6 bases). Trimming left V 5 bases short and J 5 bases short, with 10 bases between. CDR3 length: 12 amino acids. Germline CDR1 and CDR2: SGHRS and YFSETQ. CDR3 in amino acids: CASSTQGYGYTF. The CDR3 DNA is TGCGCCAGCAGTACGCAGGGGTATGGCTACACCTTC.

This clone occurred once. CDR3 residues: CASSLDRVNSPLHF. In nucleotides, the CDR3 is TGTGCCAGCAGCTTGGACAGGGTCAATTCACCCCTCCACTTT. This chain uses TRBV5-4 with TRBJ1-6; D is perhaps TRBD1 (6 bases). The V end lost 0 bases, the J end lost 7 bases, and 8 bases lay between the germline ends. The CDR3 extends over 14 amino acids. The V gene's germline CDR1 is SGHNT and CDR2 YYREEE (reference sequence).